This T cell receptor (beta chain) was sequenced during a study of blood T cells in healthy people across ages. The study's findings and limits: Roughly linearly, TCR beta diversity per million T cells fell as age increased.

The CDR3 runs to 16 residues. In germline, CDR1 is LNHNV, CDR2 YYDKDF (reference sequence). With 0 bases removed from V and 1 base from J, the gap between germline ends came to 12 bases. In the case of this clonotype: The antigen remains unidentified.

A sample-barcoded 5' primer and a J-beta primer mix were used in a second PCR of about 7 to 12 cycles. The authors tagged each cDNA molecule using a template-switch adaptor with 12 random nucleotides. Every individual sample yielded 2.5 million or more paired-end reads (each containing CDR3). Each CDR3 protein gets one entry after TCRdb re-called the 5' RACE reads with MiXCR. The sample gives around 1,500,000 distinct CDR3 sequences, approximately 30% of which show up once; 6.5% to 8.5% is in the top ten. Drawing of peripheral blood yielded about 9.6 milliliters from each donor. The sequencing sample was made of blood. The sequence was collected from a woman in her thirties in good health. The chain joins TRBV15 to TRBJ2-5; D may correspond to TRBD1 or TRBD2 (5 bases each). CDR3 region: CATSRDQGRTQETQYF. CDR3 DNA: TGTGCCACCAGCAGAGATCAGGGACGGACCCAAGAGACCCAGTACTTC.